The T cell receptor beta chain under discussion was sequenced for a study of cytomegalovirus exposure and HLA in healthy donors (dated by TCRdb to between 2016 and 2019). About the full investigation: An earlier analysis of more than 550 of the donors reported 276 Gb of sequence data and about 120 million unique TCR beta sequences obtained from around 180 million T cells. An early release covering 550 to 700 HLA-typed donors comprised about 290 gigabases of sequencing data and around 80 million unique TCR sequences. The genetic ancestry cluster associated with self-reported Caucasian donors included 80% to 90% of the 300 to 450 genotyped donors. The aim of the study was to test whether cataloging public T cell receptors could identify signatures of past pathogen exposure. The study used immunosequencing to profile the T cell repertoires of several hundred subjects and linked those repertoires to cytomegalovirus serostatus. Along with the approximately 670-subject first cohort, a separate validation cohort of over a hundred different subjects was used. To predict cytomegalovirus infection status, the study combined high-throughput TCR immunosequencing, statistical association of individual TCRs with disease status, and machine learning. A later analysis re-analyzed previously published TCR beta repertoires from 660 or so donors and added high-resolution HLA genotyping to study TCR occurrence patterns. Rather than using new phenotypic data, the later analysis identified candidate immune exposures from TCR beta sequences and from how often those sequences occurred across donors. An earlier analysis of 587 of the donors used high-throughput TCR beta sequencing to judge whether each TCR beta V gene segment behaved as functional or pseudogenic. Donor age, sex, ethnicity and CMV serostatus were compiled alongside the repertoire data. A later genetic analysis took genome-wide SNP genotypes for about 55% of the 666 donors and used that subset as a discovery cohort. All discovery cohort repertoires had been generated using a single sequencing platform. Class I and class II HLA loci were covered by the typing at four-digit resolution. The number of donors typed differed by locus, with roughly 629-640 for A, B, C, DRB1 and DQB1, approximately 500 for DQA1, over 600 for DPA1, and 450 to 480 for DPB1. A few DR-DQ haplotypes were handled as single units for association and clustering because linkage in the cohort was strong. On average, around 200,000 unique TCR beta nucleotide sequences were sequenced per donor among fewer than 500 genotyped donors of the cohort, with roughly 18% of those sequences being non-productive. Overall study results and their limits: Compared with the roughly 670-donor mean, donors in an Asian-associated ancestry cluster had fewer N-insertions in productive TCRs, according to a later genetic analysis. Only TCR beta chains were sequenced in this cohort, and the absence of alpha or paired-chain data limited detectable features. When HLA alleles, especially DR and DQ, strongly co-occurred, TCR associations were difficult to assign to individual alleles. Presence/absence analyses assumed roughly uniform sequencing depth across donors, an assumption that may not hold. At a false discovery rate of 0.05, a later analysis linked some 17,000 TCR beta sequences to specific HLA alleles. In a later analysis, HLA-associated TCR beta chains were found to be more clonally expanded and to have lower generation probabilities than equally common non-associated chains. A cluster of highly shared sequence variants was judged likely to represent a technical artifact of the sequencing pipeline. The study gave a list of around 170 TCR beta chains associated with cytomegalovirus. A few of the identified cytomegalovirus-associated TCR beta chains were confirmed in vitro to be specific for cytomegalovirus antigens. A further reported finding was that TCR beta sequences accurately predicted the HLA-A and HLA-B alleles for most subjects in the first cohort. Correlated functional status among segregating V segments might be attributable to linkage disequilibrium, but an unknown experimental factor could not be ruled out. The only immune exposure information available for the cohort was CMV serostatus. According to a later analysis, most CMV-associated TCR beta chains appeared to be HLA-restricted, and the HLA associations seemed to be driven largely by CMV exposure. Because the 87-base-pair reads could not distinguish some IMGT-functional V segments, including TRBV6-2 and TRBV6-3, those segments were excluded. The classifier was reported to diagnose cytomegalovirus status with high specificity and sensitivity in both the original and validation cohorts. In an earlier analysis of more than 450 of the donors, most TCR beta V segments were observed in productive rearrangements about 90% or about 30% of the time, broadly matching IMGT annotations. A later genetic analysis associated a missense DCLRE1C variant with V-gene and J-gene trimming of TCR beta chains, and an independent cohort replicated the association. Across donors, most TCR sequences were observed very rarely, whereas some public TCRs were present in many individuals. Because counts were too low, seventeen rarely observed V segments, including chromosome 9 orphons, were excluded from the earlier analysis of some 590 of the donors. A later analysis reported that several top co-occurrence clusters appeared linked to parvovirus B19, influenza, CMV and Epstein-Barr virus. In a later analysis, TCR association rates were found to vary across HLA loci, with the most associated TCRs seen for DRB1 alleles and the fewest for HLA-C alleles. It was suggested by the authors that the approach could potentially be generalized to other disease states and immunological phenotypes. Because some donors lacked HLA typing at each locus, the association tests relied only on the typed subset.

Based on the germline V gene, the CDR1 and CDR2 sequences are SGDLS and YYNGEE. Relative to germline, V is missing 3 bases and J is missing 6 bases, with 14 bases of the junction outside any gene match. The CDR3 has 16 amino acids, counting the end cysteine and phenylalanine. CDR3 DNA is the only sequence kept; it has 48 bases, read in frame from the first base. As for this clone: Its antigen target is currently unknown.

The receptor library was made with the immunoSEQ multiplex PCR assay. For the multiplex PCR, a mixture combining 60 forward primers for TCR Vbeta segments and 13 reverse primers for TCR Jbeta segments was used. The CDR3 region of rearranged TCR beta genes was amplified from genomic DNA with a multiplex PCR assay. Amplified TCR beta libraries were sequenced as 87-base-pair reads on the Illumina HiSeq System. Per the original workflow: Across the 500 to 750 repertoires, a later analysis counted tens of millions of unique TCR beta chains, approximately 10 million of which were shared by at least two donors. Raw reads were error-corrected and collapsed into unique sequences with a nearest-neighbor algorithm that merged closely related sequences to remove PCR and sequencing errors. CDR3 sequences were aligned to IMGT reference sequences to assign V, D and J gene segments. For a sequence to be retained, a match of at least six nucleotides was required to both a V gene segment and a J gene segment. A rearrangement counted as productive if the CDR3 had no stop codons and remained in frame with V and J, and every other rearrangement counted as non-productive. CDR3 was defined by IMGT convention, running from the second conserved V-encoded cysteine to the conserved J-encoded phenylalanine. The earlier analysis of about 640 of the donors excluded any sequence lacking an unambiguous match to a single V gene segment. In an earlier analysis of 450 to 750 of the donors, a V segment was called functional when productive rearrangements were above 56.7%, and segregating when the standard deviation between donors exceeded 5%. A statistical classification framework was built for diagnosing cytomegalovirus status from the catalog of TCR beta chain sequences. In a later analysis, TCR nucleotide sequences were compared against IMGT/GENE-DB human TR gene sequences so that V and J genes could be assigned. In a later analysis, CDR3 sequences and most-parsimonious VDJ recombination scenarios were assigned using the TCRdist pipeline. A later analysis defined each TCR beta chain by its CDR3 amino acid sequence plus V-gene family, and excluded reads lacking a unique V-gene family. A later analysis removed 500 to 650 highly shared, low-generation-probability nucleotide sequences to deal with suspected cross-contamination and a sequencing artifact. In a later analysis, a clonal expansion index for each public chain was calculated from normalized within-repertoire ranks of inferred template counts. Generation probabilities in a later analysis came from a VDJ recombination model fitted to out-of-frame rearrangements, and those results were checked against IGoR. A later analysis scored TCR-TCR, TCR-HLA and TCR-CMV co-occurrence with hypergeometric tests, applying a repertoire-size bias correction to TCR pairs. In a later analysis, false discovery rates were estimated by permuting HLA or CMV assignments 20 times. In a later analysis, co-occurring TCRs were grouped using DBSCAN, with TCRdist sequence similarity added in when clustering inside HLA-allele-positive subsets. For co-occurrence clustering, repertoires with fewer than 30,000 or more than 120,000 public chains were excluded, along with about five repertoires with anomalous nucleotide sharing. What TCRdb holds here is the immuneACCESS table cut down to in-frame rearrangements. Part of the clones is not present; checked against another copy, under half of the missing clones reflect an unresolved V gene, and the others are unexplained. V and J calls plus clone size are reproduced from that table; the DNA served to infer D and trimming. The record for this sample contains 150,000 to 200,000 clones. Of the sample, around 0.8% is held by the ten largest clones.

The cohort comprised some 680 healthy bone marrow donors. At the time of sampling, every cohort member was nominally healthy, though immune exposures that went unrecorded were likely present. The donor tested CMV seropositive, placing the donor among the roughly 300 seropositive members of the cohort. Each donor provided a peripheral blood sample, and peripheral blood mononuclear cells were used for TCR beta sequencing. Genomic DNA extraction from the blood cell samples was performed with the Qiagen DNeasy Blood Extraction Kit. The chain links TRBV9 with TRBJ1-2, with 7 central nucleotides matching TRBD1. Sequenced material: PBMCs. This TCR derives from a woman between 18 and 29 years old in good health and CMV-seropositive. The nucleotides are TGTGCCAGCAGCGGAGGGGCGACAGGGTTTGGGAATGGCTACACCTTC. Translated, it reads CASSGGATGFGNGYTF.